The clone carrying this T cell receptor (beta chain) has only one observation. Its antigen is not identified. The data belong to a study of T cell responses to AZD1222 COVID-19 vaccine. Whole-study findings and limits: Reportedly, nearly half of unique spike TCRs recognized epitopes outside B.1.351/B.1.1.7 mutations.

The method was immunoSEQ multiplex PCR; TCRdb's version includes in-frame clones alone and lacks a portion of them. The sample consists of some 170,000 clones, about 90% of them appearing once. V shed 7 bases, J shed 1 base, and the junction held 6 bases outside the gene matches. Germline CDR1 and CDR2: MDHEN and SYDVKM. The CDR3 contains 14 residues. This sequence originates from an adult who received the AZD1222 COVID-19 vaccine. The chain uses TRBV28 and TRBJ1-2, with 7 bases fitting TRBD1. Sample: peripheral blood, taken 28 days after the second AZD1222 dose. The CDR3 reads CASKETGLNYGYTF. CDR3 nucleotides: TGTGCCAGCAAGGAGACAGGGCTTAACTATGGCTACACCTTC.